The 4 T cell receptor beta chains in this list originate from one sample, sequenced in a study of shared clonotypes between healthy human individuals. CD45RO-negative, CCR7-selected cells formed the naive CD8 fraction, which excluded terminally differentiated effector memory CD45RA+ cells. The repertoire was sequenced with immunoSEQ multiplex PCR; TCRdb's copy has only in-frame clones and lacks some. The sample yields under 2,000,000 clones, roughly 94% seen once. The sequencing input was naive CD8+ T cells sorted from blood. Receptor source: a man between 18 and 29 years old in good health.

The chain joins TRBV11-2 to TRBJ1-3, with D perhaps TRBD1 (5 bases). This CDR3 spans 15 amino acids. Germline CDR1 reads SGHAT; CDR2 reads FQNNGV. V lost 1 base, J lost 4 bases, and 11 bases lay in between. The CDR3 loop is CASSLATARGNTIYF. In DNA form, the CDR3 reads TGTGCCAGCAGCTTAGCGACAGCGCGGGGAAACACCATATATTTT.

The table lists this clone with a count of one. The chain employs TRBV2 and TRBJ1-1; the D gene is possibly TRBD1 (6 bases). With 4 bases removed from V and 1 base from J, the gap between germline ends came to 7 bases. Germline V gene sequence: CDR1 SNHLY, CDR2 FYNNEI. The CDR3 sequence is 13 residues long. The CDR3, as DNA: TGTGCCAGCAGTGGGGGGCCGAACACTGAAGCTTTCTTT. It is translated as CASSGGPNTEAFF.

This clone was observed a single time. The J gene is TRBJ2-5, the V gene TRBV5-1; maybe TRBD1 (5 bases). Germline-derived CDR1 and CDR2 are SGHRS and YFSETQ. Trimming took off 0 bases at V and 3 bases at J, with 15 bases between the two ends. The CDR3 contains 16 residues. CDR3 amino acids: CASSLGQGVFEETQYF. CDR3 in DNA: TGCGCCAGCAGCTTGGGGCAGGGTGTCTTCGAAGAGACCCAGTACTTC.

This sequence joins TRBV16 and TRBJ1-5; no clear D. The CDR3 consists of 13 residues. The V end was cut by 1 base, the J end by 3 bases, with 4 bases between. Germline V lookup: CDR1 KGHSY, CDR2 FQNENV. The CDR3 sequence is CASSQYNNQPQHF. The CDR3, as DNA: TGTGCCAGCAGCCAATATAACAATCAGCCCCAGCATTTT.